The rows below give T cell receptor beta chains drawn from one sample of a study of CD4 T cell repertoires in COVID-19. Only in-frame clones appear in the TCRdb table, and some are missing; sequencing was by immunoSEQ multiplex PCR. This sample has about 24,000 clones, with about 93% found just once. The sequences come from circulating follicular helper CD4+ T cells (cTfh) from blood, collected before the COVID-19 pandemic. The receptors derive from a human donor who had COVID-19. The CDR3 runs from the conserved cysteine through the conserved F or W.

V	J	CDR3
TRBV28	TRBJ2-1	CASSSPSGRANEQFF
TRBV27	TRBJ2-2	CASKRGRNTGELFF
TRBV19	TRBJ2-2	CASSTQGTNTGELFF
TRBV11-2	TRBJ1-1	CASSITGQSLVGTEAFF
TRBV5-1	TRBJ2-1	CASKEELRDSGEQFF
TRBV19	TRBJ1-2	CASSIGQNLYGYTF
TRBV5-6	TRBJ2-6	CASSPAGADSGANVLTF
TRBV6-1	TRBJ2-7	CASQRLRQGLGEQYF
TRBV11-2	TRBJ2-2	CASRPGLAGGGELFF
TRBV2	TRBJ1-1	CASIRYDTEAFF
TRBV9	TRBJ2-3	CASSSLTGGQTDTQYF
TRBV5-1	TRBJ2-2	CASSIGGADTGELFF
TRBV27	TRBJ1-6	CASSLSSKLNSPLHF
TRBV20-1	TRBJ1-2	CSAREQAHTF
TRBV5-6	TRBJ2-7	CASSADPGSASYEQYF
TRBV27	TRBJ1-1	CASTHNRNTEAFF
TRBV6-5	TRBJ2-3	CASNLLAGGSDTQYF
TRBV6-5	TRBJ1-1	CASSPDVRTAGAFF
TRBV19	TRBJ1-5	CASGQGYQPQHF
TRBV7-8	TRBJ2-1	CASSLSGTRASSEQFF
TRBV5-8	TRBJ2-4	CASSLRTGAKNIQYF
TRBV21-1	TRBJ2-5	CASSTGDPFQETQYF
TRBV28	TRBJ1-5	CASKDSRSNQPQHF
TRBV7-6	TRBJ2-3	CASSLVLAGPGRQYF
TRBV28	TRBJ2-3	CASSLPGIFTDTQYF
TRBV6-5	TRBJ1-4	CASSYSGGMGEKLFF
TRBV11-2	TRBJ2-6	CASSLVTVGGANVLTF
TRBV19	TRBJ2-4	CASSPGHRVGNIQYF
TRBV27	TRBJ1-2	CASSLSGAYYGYTF
TRBV9	TRBJ2-1	CASSVPASGGDPSFKNEQFF
TRBV5-5	TRBJ2-1	CASSLAPGQGNEQFF
TRBV5-1	TRBJ2-7	CASSYEGTFYEQYF
TRBV11-2	TRBJ2-5	CASSLDPGRGETQYF
TRBV2	TRBJ1-3	CASSPRDRRSGNTIYF
TRBV19	TRBJ2-7	CASSPPSRVNEQYF
TRBV12-5	TRBJ2-1	CASGPDRLTGEQFF
TRBV19	TRBJ1-4	CASSPQGTTNEKLFF
TRBV28	TRBJ2-7	CASRTPGLAGGHEQYF
TRBV28	TRBJ1-2	CASSLTLRTAYGYTF
TRBV18	TRBJ2-1	CASWDGTGGNEQFF
TRBV7-9	TRBJ2-7	CASSLGGQAGEQYF
TRBV6-5	TRBJ2-2	CASSYLTGANTGELFF
TRBV10-3	TRBJ1-1	CAIMGDGGTEAFF
TRBV27	TRBJ1-5	CASRLAGGDNQPQHF
TRBV6-6	TRBJ1-5	CASSYSAGGFGQPQHF
TRBV7-6	TRBJ2-1	CASSSLRDRDNEQFF
TRBV19	TRBJ2-5	CASSSSRLAKETQYF
TRBV6-1	TRBJ1-1	CASSTSGRTEAFF
TRBV5-4	TRBJ2-2	CASTAGYSGELFF
TRBV5-1	TRBJ1-1	CASQPGRGADTEAFF
TRBV2	TRBJ1-5	CASAEGSRAGQPQHF
TRBV5-6	TRBJ1-5	CASTKTGTGSNQPQHF
TRBV14	TRBJ2-2	CASSTGRGAISGELFF
TRBV5-1	TRBJ2-2	CASRVGQNTGELFF
TRBV7-8	TRBJ2-7	CASSRGQTPYEQYF
TRBV28	TRBJ2-7	CASSLASRYEQYF
TRBV6-5	TRBJ2-1	CASSSQRGDNEQFF
TRBV28	TRBJ2-5	CASSSYNGKTQYF
TRBV27	TRBJ2-7	CASSLWGQGSEQYF
TRBV5-6	TRBJ1-2	CASSLDPAAGGYGYTF